This T cell receptor beta chain stems from a study of Ad26.COV2.S vaccination and SARS-CoV-2 variants. The V segment lost 2 bases and the J segment 11 bases; nucleotides outside the gene matches: 9. The CDR3 totals 14 residues. Germline loops: CDR1 MNHEY, CDR2 SMNVEV (reference sequence). Profiled with immunoSEQ multiplex PCR; TCRdb holds only in-frame clones, not every one. The sample lists roughly 410,000 clones; about four fifths were seen once. Described treatment: around 19 received Ad26.COV2.S at low or high dose, single or two shots; 5 received placebo; per-sample allocation not given. It was on day 63 after the first vaccine or placebo injection that samples were taken.

Source: peripheral blood, taken in a trial of Ad26.COV2.S vaccine versus placebo. V gene TRBV27 combines with J gene TRBJ1-1; 9 positions agree with TRBD1. This receptor was taken from a person aged 18-65 years who received the Ad26.COV2.S COVID-19 vaccine or a placebo. This CDR3 is CASSLRGTGISAFF. In nucleotides, the CDR3 is TGTGCCAGCAGTTTAAGAGGGACAGGGATTTCGGCTTTCTTT.